What follows is one TCR beta chain and its context. Its specificity is unknown. This sample is part of a study of T cells in pancreatic ductal adenocarcinoma. Broader study findings: Tumor and blood clonality did not differ significantly, about 0.11 versus 0.066. Blood had more productive templates and about 8-fold more unique clonotypes than tumor. This surgical cohort overrepresents the minority presenting with early-stage disease.

The germline V gene has CDR1 SNHLY and CDR2 FYNNEI. This CDR3 has 15 residues. V was clipped by 4 bases and J by 2 bases, with 12 bases between them. The selected patients with pancreatic ductal adenocarcinoma had surgery but no neoadjuvant therapy. Using immunoSEQ multiplex PCR, the repertoire was profiled, and TCRdb retains in-frame clones only, with some absent. The sample holds some 16,000 clones; about 88% are singletons and the top ten take 0.94%. The sequence derives from a human donor with pancreatic ductal adenocarcinoma. This sequence joins TRBV2 and TRBJ2-1, with D perhaps TRBD1 (5 bases). The sample was PBMCs. CDR3 region: CASSVSRATYNEQFF. The CDR3 nucleotides are TGTGCCAGCAGTGTCTCCAGGGCAACCTACAATGAGCAGTTCTTC.